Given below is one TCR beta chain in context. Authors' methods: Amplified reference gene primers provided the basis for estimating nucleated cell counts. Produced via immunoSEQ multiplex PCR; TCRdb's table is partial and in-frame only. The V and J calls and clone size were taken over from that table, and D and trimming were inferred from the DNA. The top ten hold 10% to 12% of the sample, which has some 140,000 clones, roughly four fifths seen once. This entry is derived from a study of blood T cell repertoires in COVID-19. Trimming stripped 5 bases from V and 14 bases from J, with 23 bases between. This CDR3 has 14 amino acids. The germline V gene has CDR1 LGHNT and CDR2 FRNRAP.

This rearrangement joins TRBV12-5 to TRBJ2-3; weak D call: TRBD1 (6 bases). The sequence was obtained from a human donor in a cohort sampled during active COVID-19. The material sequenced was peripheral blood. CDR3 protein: CASGPGQSHDRRYF. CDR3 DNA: TGTGCTAGTGGTCCCGGACAGTCTCACGATCGTCGGTATTTT.